This T cell receptor (beta chain) is from a study of T cells in women clearing cervical HPV infection. Study-wide findings and caveats: Timing of associations relative to infection is unclear; T-cell subsets were not isolated.

The CDR3 totals 16 residues. Trimming took 3 bases from V and 5 from J; bases not matched to a gene: 6. Germline CDR1 is LNHDA and CDR2 is SQIVND (reference sequence). Some clones are missing from TCRdb's copy, which holds only in-frame ones; the method was immunoSEQ multiplex PCR. The table for this sample gives 30,000 to 45,000 clones. For this clone: Antigen specificity is unknown. The read halts 3 residues ahead of the CDR3 end, with the missing end drawn from the germline J gene.

The sequence was collected from a woman between 18 and 69 years old with a cervical HPV16 infection that either progressed to CIN3+ or cleared (not recorded which). The specimen sequenced was blood buffy coat. V gene TRBV19 combines with J gene TRBJ2-3, with TRBD1 identical over 12 bases. CDR3 DNA, as far as it was read: TGTGCCAGTAGTATCCCGGGACAGGGGGCCGGAGATACG. The encoded protein is CASSIPGQGAGDT. The whole CDR3 protein is CASSIPGQGAGDTQYF.